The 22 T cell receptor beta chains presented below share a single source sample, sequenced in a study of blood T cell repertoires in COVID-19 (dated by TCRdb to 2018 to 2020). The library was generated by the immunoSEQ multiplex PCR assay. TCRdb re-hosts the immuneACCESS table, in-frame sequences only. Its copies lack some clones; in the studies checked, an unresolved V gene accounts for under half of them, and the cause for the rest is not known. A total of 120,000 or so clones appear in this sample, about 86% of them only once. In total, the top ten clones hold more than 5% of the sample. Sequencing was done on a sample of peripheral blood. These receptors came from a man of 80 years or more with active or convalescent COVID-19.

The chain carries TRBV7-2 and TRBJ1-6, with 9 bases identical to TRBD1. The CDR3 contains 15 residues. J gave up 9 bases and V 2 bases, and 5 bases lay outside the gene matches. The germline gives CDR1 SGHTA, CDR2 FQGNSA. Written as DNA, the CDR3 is TGTGCCAGCAGCTTATGGGGACAGGGAGGTTCACCCCTCCACTTT. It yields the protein CASSLWGQGGSPLHF.

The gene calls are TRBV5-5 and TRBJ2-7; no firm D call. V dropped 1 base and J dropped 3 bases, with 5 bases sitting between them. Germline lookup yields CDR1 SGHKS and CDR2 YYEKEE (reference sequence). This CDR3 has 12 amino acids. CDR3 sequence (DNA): TGTGCCAGCAGCTTGTCAGACTACGAGCAGTACTTC. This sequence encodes CASSLSDYEQYF.

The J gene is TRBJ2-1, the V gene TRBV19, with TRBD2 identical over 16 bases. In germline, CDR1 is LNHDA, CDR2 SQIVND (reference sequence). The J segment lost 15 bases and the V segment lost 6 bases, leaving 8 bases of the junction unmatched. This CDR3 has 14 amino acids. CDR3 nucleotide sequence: TGTGCCAGTAGCGCGGGACTAGCGGGGGGGCCTCGGTTCTTC. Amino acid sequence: CASSAGLAGGPRFF.

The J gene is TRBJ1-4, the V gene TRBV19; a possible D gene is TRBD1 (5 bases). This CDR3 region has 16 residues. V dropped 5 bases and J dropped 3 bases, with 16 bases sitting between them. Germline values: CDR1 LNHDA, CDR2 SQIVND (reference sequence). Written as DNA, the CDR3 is TGTGCCAGTAGTTACCCAGGGCAAGGTGCTAATGAAAAACTGTTTTTT. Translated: CASSYPGQGANEKLFF.

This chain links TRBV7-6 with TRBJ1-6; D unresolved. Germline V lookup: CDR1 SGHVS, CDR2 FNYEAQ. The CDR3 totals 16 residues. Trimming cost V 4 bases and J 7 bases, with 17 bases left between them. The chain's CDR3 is CASSSLQGYGNSPLHF. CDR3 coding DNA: TGTGCCAGCAGCTCACTCCAAGGATACGGGAATTCACCCCTCCACTTT. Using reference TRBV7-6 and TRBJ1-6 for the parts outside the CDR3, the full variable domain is GAGVSQSPRYKVTKRGQDVALRCDPISGHVSLYWYRQALGQGPEFLTYFNYEAQQDKSGLPNDRFSAERPEGSISTLTIQRTEQRDSAMYRCASSSLQGYGNSPLHFGNGTRLTVT.

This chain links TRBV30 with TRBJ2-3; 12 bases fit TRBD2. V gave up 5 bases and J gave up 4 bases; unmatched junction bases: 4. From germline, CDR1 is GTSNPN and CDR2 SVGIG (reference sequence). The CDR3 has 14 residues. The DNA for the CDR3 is TGTGCCTGGGTCACTAGCGGGGGGTCAGATACGCAGTATTTT. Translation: CAWVTSGGSDTQYF.

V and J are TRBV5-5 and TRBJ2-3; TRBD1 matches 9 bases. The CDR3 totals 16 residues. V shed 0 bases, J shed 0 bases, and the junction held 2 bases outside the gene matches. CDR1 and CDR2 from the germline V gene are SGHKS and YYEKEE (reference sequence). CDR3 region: CASSLGDRVSTDTQYF. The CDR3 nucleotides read TGTGCCAGCAGCTTGGGGGACAGGGTTAGCACAGATACGCAGTATTTT.

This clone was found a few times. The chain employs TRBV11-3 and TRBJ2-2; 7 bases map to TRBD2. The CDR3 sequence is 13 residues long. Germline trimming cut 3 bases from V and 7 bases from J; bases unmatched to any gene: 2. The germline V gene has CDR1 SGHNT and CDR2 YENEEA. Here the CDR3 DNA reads TGTGCCAGCAGCTTGGGGGACTACGGGGAGCTGTTTTTT. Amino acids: CASSLGDYGELFF.

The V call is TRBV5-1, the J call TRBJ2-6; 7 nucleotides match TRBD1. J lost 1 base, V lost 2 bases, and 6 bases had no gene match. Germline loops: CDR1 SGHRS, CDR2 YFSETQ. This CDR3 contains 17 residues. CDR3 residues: CASSLKGAISGANVLTF. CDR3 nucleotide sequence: TGCGCCAGCAGCTTAAAGGGGGCGATTTCTGGGGCCAACGTCCTGACTTTC.

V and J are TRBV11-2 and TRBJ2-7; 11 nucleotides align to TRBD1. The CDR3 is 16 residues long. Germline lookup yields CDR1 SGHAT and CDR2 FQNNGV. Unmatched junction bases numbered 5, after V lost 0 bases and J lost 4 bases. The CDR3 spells CASSLDRGQGGYEQYF. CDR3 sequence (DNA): TGTGCCAGCAGCTTAGATCGGGGACAGGGGGGATACGAGCAGTACTTC.

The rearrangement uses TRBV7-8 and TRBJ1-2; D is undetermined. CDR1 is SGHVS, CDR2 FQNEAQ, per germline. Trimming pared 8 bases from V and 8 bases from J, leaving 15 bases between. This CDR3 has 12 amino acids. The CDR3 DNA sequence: TGTGCCAGCTCTAGAGGCCCTGAGGGCTACACCTTC. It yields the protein CASSRGPEGYTF.

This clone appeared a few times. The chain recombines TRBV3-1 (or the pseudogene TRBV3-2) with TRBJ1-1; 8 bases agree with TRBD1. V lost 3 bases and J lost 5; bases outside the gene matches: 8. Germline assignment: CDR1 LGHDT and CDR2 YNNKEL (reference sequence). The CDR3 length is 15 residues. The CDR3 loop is CASSHLGQGRTEAFF. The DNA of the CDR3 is TGTGCCAGCAGCCATCTAGGACAGGGTCGGACTGAAGCTTTCTTT.

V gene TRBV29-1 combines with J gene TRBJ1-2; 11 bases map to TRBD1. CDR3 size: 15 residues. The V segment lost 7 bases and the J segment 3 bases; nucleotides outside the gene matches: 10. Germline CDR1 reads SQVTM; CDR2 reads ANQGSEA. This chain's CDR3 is CSAGQGAARDYGYTF. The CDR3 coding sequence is TGCAGCGCCGGACAGGGGGCGGCCAGGGACTATGGCTACACCTTC.

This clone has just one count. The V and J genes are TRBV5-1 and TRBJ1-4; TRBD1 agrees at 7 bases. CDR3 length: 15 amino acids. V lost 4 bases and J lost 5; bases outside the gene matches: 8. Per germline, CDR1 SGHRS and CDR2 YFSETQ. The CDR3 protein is CASSRGTAINEKLFF. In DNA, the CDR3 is TGCGCCAGCAGCCGAGGGACAGCTATCAATGAAAAACTGTTTTTT.

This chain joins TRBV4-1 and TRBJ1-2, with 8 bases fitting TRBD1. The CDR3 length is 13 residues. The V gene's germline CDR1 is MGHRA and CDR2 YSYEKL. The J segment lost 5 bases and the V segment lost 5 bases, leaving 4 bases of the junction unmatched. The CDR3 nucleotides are TGCGCCAGCAGCGTAGACAGGGGATATGGCTACACCTTC. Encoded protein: CASSVDRGYGYTF.

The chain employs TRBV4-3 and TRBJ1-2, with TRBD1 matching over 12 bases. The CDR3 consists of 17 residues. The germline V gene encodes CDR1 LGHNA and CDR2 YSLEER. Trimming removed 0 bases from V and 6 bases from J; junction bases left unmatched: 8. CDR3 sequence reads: CASSQDLGTGGKNGYTF. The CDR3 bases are TGCGCCAGCAGCCAAGATTTGGGGACAGGGGGCAAAAATGGCTACACCTTC.

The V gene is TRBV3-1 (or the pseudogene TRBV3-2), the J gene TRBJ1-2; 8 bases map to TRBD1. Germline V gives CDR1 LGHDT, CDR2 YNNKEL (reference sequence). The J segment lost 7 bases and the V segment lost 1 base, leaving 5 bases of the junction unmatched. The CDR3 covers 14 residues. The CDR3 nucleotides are TGTGCCAGCAGCCAAGCAGGGGGCAGAGGTGGCTACACCTTC. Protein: CASSQAGGRGGYTF.

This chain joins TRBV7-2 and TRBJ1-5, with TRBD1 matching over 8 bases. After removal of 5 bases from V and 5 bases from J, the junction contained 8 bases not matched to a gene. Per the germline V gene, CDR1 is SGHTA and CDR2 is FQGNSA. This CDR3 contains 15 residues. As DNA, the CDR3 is TGTGCCAGCAGCCTACAGACAGGGGCGGATCAGCCCCAGCATTTT. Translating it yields CASSLQTGADQPQHF.

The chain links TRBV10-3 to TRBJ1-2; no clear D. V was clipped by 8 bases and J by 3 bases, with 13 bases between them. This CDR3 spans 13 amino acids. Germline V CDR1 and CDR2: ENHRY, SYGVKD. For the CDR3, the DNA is TGTGCCATCGGATACGGGGAGGACTATGGCTACACCTTC. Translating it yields CAIGYGEDYGYTF.

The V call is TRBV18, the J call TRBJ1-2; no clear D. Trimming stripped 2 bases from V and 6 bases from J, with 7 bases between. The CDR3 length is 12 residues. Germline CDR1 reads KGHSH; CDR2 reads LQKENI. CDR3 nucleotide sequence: TGTGCCAGCTCACCAGGGGAGCATGGCTACACCTTC. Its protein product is CASSPGEHGYTF.

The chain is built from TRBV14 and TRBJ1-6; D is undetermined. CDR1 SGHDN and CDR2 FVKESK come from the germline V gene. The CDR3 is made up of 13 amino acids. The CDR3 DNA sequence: TGTGTCAGAACGGCAGGTGCGAATTCACCCCTCCACTTT. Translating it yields CVRTAGANSPLHF.

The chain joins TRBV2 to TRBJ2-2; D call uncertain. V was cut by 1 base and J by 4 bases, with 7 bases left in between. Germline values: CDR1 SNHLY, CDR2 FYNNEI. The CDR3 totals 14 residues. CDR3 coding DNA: TGTGCCAGCAGTGAAGTTGCCGGCACCGGGGAGCTGTTTTTT. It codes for CASSEVAGTGELFF.